The entry that follows covers one T cell receptor (beta chain) sequence. Original data processing: Quantification of nucleated cells was approximated via reference gene primer amplification. Profiled with immunoSEQ multiplex PCR; TCRdb holds only in-frame clones, not every one. That table furnishes V, J and clone size, whereas the DNA furnished D and trimming. The repertoire has 130,000 or so clones, 80% to 90% of them found once; the top ten carry less than 20%. This sample is drawn from a study of blood T cell repertoires in COVID-19. Study information: There were acute and convalescent COVID-19 samples, and they came from the United States, Italy and Spain.

This CDR3 region has 16 residues. Trimming shortened V by 5 bases and J by 4 bases, and 19 bases separated the two germline ends. The germline V gene encodes CDR1 SGHTA and CDR2 FQGNSA. This TCR derives from a man aged 45-65 years with active or convalescent COVID-19. The chain links TRBV7-2 to TRBJ2-3; D is perhaps TRBD1 (6 bases). The sequenced sample consisted of peripheral blood. Here the CDR3 DNA reads TGTGCCAGCAGCCCCGGAGGTGGGGGCGGTTCAGATACGCAGTATTTT. Translated: CASSPGGGGGSDTQYF. The full variable domain, its missing parts supplied by reference TRBV7-2 and TRBJ2-3, is GAGVSQSPSNKVTEKGKDVELRCDPISGHTALYWYRQSLGQGLEFLIYFQGNSAPDKSGLPSDRFSAERTGGSVSTLTIQRTQQEDSAVYLCASSPGGGGGSDTQYFGPGTRLTVL.